The 18 T cell receptor beta chains given below trace back to one sample, sequenced in a study of regulatory T cells in long-lasting Graves disease. Combining iRepertoire HTBI primers with Arm-PCR of CDR3 regions, the authors built TCR beta libraries. TCRdb re-derived calls from the multiplex PCR reads in MiXCR, one entry per CDR3 protein. The top ten hold over 10% of the sample, which has a few hundred thousand distinct CDR3 sequences, 22% seen once. Time point given: persistent/refractory GD, antithyroid drugs over 5 years with positive TRAb. The authors made the TCR library using RNA they extracted from PBMCs. The source was peripheral blood mononuclear cells (PBMCs), collected when the disease was refractory, from a patient treated with antithyroid drugs. The receptors were sampled from a female donor with Graves disease.

The chain links TRBV20-1 to TRBJ2-2; D gene unclear. The V gene lost 1 base and the J gene lost 2 bases, with 11 bases spanning the gap. Germline CDR1 DFQATT, CDR2 SNEGSKA (reference sequence). The CDR3 has 15 residues. The CDR3 here is CSARADGVNTGELFF. In nucleotides, the CDR3 is TGCAGTGCTAGAGCCGACGGCGTCAACACCGGGGAGCTGTTTTTT.

The table lists this clonotype with many counts. The rearrangement joins TRBV7-2 to TRBJ1-2; D is uncertain. CDR3 length: 13 amino acids. Germline V gene sequence: CDR1 SGHTA, CDR2 FQGNSA. V lost 2 bases, J lost 4 bases, and 8 bases lay in between. DNA of the CDR3: TGTGCCAGCAGCTTAAATGGCATCTATGGCTACACCTTC. Its translation: CASSLNGIYGYTF.

This clonotype has at least ten counts. The chain links TRBV6-1 to TRBJ1-2; possibly TRBD1 for D (6 bases). The CDR3 sequence is 13 residues long. V was shortened by 7 bases and J by 4 bases, with 13 bases between the two germline ends. CDR1 MNHNS and CDR2 SASEGT come from the germline V gene. CDR3 amino acids: CASKTQGAYGYTF. The DNA of the CDR3 is TGTGCCAGCAAGACACAGGGAGCCTATGGCTACACCTTC.

This clonotype was seen many times. V usage is TRBV3-1 and J usage is TRBJ1-2; 8 nucleotides agree with TRBD1. Germline lookup yields CDR1 LGHDT and CDR2 YNNKEL (reference sequence). CDR3 size: 16 residues. Unmatched junction bases numbered 8, after V lost 2 bases and J lost 3 bases. The CDR3 nucleotides are TGTGCCAGCAGCCAACGGACAGGGACGGGTGACTATGGCTACACCTTC. Its protein product is CASSQRTGTGDYGYTF.

This clonotype came up many times. V usage is TRBV28 and J usage is TRBJ2-2, with D tentatively TRBD2 (5 bases). The CDR3 spans 13 residues. Trimming removed 10 bases at V and 3 bases at J, with 12 bases between. Germline V gene data show CDR1 as MDHEN and CDR2 as SYDVKM. CDR3 amino acids: CAILRRDTGELFF. CDR3 DNA sequence: TGTGCCATCCTAAGGCGGGACACCGGGGAGCTGTTTTTT.

The V call is TRBV10-3, the J call TRBJ1-2; D unclear. This CDR3 spans 14 amino acids. The germline CDR1 and CDR2 sequences are ENHRY and SYGVKD. Trimming removed 10 bases from V and 4 bases from J, with 19 bases in between. The CDR3, as DNA: TGTGCCACCGAGGTGGGGAGGGAGGCCTATGGCTACACCTTC. Its protein is CATEVGREAYGYTF.

This clonotype was detected only a few times. The chain has TRBV7-8 and TRBJ1-5; tentatively, D is TRBD1 (5 bases). Trimming pared 2 bases from V and 4 bases from J, leaving 15 bases between. The CDR3 length is 16 residues. The germline V gene has CDR1 SGHVS and CDR2 FQNEAQ. CDR3 in amino acids: CASSLSVLAGNQPQHF. For the CDR3, the DNA is TGTGCCAGCAGCTTATCAGTTCTTGCAGGGAATCAGCCCCAGCATTTT.

The rearrangement links TRBV5-8 to TRBJ1-5, with 8 bases lining up with TRBD1. Trimming cost V 2 bases and J 3 bases; bases outside gene matches: 4. The CDR3 contains 15 residues. The V gene's germline CDR1 is SGHTS and CDR2 YDEGEE. In DNA, the CDR3 is TGTGCCAGCAGCTTCTCGACAGGGGTCAATCAGCCCCAGCATTTT. This gives the protein CASSFSTGVNQPQHF.

This clonotype was seen more than once but under ten times. This rearrangement joins TRBV27 to TRBJ1-5; D is undetermined. The CDR3 spans 15 residues. CDR1 MNHEY and CDR2 SMNVEV come from the germline V gene (reference sequence). The ends were cut back, 3 bases at V and 6 bases at J, with 15 bases in the middle. The CDR3: CASSFGPGMFQPQHF. CDR3 nucleotide sequence: TGTGCCAGCAGTTTCGGACCGGGGATGTTTCAGCCCCAGCATTTT.

This clonotype has only a few counts. A much larger clone lies one base from this, so it may be a read error. This sequence joins TRBV28 and TRBJ2-7; possibly TRBD1 for D (6 bases). Germline lookup yields CDR1 MDHEN and CDR2 SYDVKM. CDR3 size: 14 residues. The CDR3, as DNA: TGTGCCACCCTCCCCCGTGACAGGAATTACGGGCAGTACTTC. Translated: CATLPRDRNYGQYF.

This clonotype showed up many times. The rearrangement uses TRBV6-5 and TRBJ2-2; D remains unclear. Germline V gene sequence: CDR1 MNHEY, CDR2 SVGAGI. V shed 2 bases and J shed 4 bases, with 8 bases lying between them. The CDR3 runs 14 residues. CDR3 region: CASSYGEGTGELFF. The CDR3 DNA sequence: TGTGCCAGCAGTTACGGGGAAGGCACCGGGGAGCTGTTTTTT.

V gene TRBV29-1 combines with J gene TRBJ2-2, with 11 bases fitting TRBD2. The CDR3 runs 17 residues. Per the germline V gene, CDR1 is SQVTM and CDR2 is ANQGSEA. J was trimmed by 2 bases and V by 2 bases; bases with no gene match: 7. This chain's CDR3 is CSVERTSGSFNTGELFF. CDR3 in DNA: TGCAGCGTTGAAAGGACTAGCGGGTCCTTTAACACCGGGGAGCTGTTTTTT.

The chain recombines TRBV18 with TRBJ1-1; TRBD1 might be the D (5 bases). V lost 3 bases, J lost 0 bases, and 11 bases lay in between. Looked up from germline, CDR1 is KGHSH and CDR2 is LQKENI. CDR3 length equals 15 residues. The CDR3 spells CASSPGASMNTEAFF. The DNA for the CDR3 is TGTGCCAGCTCACCCGGGGCATCCATGAACACTGAAGCTTTCTTT. Together with reference TRBV18 and TRBJ1-1, the CDR3 gives the full variable domain: NAGVMQNPRHLVRRRGQEARLRCSPMKGHSHVYWYRQLPEEGLKFMVYLQKENIIDESGMPKERFSAEFPKEGPSILRIQQVVRGDSAAYFCASSPGASMNTEAFFGQGTRLTVV.

This clonotype was observed a handful of times. V and J are TRBV11-3 and TRBJ2-2, with D unresolved. Germline V gene lookup returns CDR1 SGHNT and CDR2 YENEEA. The CDR3 sequence is 13 residues long. V lost 9 bases and J 5 bases, leaving 13 bases between the germline ends. CDR3 protein: CASLDWDTGELFF. The CDR3 coding sequence is TGTGCCAGTCTAGACTGGGATACCGGGGAGCTGTTTTTT. Drawing the rest from reference TRBV11-3 and TRBJ2-2, the complete variable domain is EAGVVQSPRYKIIEKKQPVAFWCNPISGHNTLYWYLQNLGQGPELLIRYENEEAVDDSQLPKDRFSAERLKGVDSTLKIQPAELGDSAVYLCASLDWDTGELFFGEGSRLTVL.

The V and J genes are TRBV3-2 and TRBJ1-4; the table assigns TRBD1, which was not confirmed against the DNA. TRBV3-2 is marked as a pseudogene. The CDR3 has 13 amino acids. The CDR3 sequence is CASSPPTHEKLFF. CDR3 nucleotides: TGTGCCAGCAGCCCCCCCACCCATGAAAAACTGTTTTTT.

This clonotype was counted between two and nine times. V usage is TRBV5-1 and J usage is TRBJ1-2; D may be TRBD1 (6 bases). The V gene lost 2 bases and the J gene lost 4 bases, with 18 bases spanning the gap. The CDR3 is 16 residues long. Germline assignment: CDR1 SGHRS and CDR2 YFSETQ. CDR3 loop: CASSFKSSDSRYGYTF. In DNA, the CDR3 is TGCGCCAGCAGCTTTAAGTCCTCGGACAGCCGCTATGGCTACACCTTC.

With respect to this clonotype: A junction end diverges from the germline sequence, so it may reflect a read error. CDR3 loop: CTSSLESGGAMNEQFF. The CDR3 DNA follows: TGTACCAGCAGCTTAGAGAGCGGGGGGGCCATGAATGAGCAGTTCTTC. V usage is TRBV11-2 and J usage is TRBJ2-5; 10 bases align to TRBD2. The end of the DNA aligns better with TRBJ2-1, so the J call may be wrong. Germline lookup yields CDR1 SGHAT and CDR2 FQNNGV. CDR3 length: 16 residues.

The sample holds many counts of this clonotype. The chain uses TRBV2 and TRBJ1-5, with a tentative D call TRBD1 (6 bases). The CDR3 sequence is 14 residues long. From germline, CDR1 is SNHLY and CDR2 FYNNEI. Trimming took off 10 bases at V and 4 bases at J, with 17 bases between the two ends. For the CDR3, the DNA is TGTGCCACCAGGGGCCCTTCAGGTAATCAGCCCCAGCATTTT. This translates into CATRGPSGNQPQHF.